This TCR beta chain came from a study of metastatic and nonmetastatic thyroid tumors. TCRdb re-analyzed the PCR reads using MiXCR. The data contain roughly 34,000 clones, over 12% of them seen just once; the ten biggest clones take up 19%. A word on this clone: Sequence at one end of the junction differs from germline and may be a read error.

All patients were untreated before thyroid surgery. CDR1 is MNHNS and CDR2 is SASEGT in the germline V gene. CDR3 length: 12 residues. The rearrangement uses TRBV6-1 and TRBJ2-7; no reliable D call. Sequencing was performed on blood. This TCR derives from a male donor with papillary thyroid cancer or a benign thyroid nodule (not recorded which). Some clones in this sample may be carry-over from other donors' samples. The CDR3: CASSKGKYDQYF. The CDR3 coding sequence is TGTGCCAGCAGCAAAGGGAAATACGATCAGTACTTC.